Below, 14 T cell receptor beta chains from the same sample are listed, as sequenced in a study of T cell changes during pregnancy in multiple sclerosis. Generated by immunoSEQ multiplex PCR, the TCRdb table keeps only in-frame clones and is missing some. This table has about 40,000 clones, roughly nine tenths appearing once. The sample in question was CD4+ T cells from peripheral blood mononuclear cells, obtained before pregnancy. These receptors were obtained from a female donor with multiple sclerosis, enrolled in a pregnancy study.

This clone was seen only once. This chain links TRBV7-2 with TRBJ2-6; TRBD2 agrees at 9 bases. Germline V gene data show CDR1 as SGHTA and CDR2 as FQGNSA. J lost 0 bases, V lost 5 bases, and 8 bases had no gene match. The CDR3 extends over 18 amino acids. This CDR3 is CASSRRGGGASGANVLTF. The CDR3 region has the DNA TGTGCCAGCAGCCGACGGGGCGGGGGGGCCTCTGGGGCCAACGTCCTGACTTTC. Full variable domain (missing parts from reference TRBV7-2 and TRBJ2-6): GAGVSQSPSNKVTEKGKDVELRCDPISGHTALYWYRQSLGQGLEFLIYFQGNSAPDKSGLPSDRFSAERTGGSVSTLTIQRTQQEDSAVYLCASSRRGGGASGANVLTFGAGSRLTVL.

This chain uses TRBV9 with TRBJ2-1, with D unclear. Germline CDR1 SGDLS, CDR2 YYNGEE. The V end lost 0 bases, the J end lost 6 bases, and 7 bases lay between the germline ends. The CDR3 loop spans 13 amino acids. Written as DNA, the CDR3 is TGTGCCAGCAGCGTAGAAGCGCTCAATGAGCAGTTCTTC. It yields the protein CASSVEALNEQFF.

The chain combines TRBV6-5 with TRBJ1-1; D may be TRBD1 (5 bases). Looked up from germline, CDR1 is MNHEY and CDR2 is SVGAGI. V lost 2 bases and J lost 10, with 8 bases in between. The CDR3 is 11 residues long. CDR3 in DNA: TGTGCCAGCAGTTACGGGGGGTCAGCTTTCTTT. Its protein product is CASSYGGSAFF.

CDR3 region: CAWSKGVETQYF. As DNA, the CDR3 is TGTGCCTGGAGTAAAGGGGTGGAGACCCAGTACTTC. J is TRBJ2-5 and V is TRBV30; TRBD1 might be the D (5 bases). V was pared by 2 bases and J by 5 bases, with 9 bases between. Looked up from germline, CDR1 is GTSNPN and CDR2 is SVGIG (reference sequence). The CDR3 covers 12 residues.

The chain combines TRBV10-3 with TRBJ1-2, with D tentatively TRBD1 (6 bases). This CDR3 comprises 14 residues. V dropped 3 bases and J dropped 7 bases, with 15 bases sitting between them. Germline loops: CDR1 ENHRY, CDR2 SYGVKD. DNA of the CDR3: TGTGCCATCAGTGATAGGGGGAGAAGTCTTGGCTACACCTTC. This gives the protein CAISDRGRSLGYTF.

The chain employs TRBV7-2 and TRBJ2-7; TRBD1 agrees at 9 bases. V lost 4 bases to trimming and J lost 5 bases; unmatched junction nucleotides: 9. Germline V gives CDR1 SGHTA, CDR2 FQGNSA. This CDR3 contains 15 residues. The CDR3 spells CASSSGQGGWNEQYF. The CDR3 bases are TGTGCCAGCAGCTCGGGACAGGGAGGTTGGAACGAGCAGTACTTC.

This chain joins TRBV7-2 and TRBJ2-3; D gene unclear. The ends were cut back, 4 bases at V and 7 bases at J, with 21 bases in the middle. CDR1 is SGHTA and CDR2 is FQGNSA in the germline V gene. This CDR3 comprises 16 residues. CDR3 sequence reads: CASSSHPGLTLYTQYF. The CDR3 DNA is TGTGCCAGCAGCTCTCATCCGGGTCTTACTCTATATACGCAGTATTTT.

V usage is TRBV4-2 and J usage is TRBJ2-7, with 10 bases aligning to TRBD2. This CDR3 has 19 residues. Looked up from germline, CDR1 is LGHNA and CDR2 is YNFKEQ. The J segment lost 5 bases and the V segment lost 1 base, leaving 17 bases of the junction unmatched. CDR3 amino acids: CASSQGTGVAGGLSHEQYF. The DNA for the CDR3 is TGTGCCAGCAGCCAAGGAACGGGAGTAGCGGGGGGTTTGAGCCACGAGCAGTACTTC.

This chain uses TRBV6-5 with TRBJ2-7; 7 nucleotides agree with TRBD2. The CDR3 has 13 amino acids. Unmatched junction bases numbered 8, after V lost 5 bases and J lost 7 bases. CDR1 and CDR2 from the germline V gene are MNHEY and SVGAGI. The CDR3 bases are TGTGCCAGCAGTCTGGACTGGGAGGGGGAGCAGTACTTC. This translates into CASSLDWEGEQYF.

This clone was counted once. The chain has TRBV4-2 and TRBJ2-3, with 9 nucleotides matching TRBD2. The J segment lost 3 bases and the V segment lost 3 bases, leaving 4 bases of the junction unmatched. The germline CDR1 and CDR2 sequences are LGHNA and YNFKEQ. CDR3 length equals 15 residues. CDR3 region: CASSQRGGNTDTQYF. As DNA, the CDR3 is TGTGCCAGCAGCCAGCGGGGGGGCAATACAGATACGCAGTATTTT.

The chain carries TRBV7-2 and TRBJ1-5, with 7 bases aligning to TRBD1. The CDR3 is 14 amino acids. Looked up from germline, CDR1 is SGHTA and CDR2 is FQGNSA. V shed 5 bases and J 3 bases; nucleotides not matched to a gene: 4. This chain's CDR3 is CASSPGQLNQPQHF. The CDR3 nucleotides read TGTGCCAGCAGCCCGGGACAGCTCAATCAGCCCCAGCATTTT.

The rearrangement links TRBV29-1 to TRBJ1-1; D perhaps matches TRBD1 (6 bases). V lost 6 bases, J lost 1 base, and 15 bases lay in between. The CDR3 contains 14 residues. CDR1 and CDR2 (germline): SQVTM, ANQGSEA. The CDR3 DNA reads TGCAGCGTATGGGACACCGGAGGGAACACTGAAGCTTTCTTT. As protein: CSVWDTGGNTEAFF.

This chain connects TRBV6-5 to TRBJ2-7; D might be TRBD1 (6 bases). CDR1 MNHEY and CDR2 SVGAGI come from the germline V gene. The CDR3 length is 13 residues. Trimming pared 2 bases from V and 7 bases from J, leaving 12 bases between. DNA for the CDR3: TGTGCCAGCAGTTACCCGGGACAACCTGAGCAGTACTTC. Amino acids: CASSYPGQPEQYF.

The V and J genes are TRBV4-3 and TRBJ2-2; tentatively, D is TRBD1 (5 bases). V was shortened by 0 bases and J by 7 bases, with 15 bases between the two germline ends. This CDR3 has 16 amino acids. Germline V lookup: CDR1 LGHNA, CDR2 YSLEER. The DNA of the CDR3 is TGCGCCAGCAGCCAAGATCATGTACAGGATGACGGGGAGCTGTTTTTT. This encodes CASSQDHVQDDGELFF.